This T cell receptor (beta chain) was sequenced during a study of circulating CD8 cells and anti-PD-1 response in melanoma. General study findings and limits: Subset repertoires were largely private at M1, with under 8% shared.

Germline V CDR1 and CDR2: DFQATT, SNEGSKA (reference sequence). The CDR3 contains 15 residues. Deletions cut 0 bases from V and 5 bases from J, with 16 bases between. This clonotype counts as large. The antigen remains undetermined. Four subsets defined by PD-1 and/or TIGIT were sorted from live CD3+CD8+TCRalphabeta+ cells. Using approximately 14 ng of total RNA, TCR libraries were made with the QIAseq Immune Repertoire TCR panel. One entry per CDR3 protein results from TCRdb running MiXCR on the reads. The data hold 450 to 700 distinct CDR3 sequences, with roughly 9% observed a single time. The V gene is TRBV20-1, the J gene TRBJ1-2; the D is unclear. The source material was CD8+ T cells from PBMCs, sampled at baseline or after one month of anti-PD-1 therapy (not recorded which). The clonotype originates from a human donor with melanoma. Written as DNA, the CDR3 is TGCAGTGCTAGAGATGACGGCAGCCTAGCGTATGGCTACACCTTC. It encodes CSARDDGSLAYGYTF.